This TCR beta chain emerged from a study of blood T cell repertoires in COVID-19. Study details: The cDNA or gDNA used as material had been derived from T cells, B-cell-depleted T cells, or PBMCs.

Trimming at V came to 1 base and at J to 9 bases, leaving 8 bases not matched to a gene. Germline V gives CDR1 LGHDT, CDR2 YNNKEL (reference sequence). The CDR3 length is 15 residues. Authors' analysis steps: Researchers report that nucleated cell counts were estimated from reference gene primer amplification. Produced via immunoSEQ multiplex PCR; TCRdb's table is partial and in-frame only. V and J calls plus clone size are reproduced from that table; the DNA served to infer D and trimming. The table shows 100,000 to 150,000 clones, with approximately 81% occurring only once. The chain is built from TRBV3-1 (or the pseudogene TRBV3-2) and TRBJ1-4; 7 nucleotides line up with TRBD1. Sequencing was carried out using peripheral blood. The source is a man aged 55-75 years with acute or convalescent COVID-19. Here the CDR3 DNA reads TGTGCCAGCAGCCAAGGTTCAGGGGGTTTGCAAAAACTGTTTTTT. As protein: CASSQGSGGLQKLFF.